Below are 3 T cell receptor beta chains sequenced from a single sample in a study of shared T cell receptors in the human thymus. TCRdb keeps only in-frame clones here, not all; method: immunoSEQ multiplex PCR. Of over 650,000 clones in the sample, more than 70% were seen once. The data also belong to a second study, concerning human thymus T cells.

Material: thymocytes. The receptors here all came from a boy younger than two with a congenital heart defect.

The V gene is TRBV28, the J gene TRBJ1-1, with D unresolved. This CDR3 is built from 13 residues. The V gene lost 7 bases and the J gene lost 0 bases, with 9 bases spanning the gap. The germline CDR1 and CDR2 sequences are MDHEN and SYDVKM. Here the CDR3 DNA reads TGTGCCAGCACAGAGGCCCTGAACACTGAAGCTTTCTTT. Protein: CASTEALNTEAFF.

V and J are TRBV7-6 and TRBJ2-7; 10 bases are a match to TRBD2. The CDR3 has 19 residues. The V segment lost 2 bases and the J segment 1 base; nucleotides outside the gene matches: 14. Germline V gene data show CDR1 as SGHVS and CDR2 as FNYEAQ. The CDR3 region has the DNA TGTGCCAGCAGCTTACAGCGGGAGGGATACCCTCAGAGTTCCTACGAGCAGTACTTC. Translating it yields CASSLQREGYPQSSYEQYF.

J is TRBJ1-4 and V is TRBV19, with 8 bases aligning to TRBD1. The CDR3 length is 17 residues. CDR1 LNHDA and CDR2 SQIVND come from the germline V gene (reference sequence). Trimming took 3 bases from V and 2 from J; bases not matched to a gene: 8. This chain's CDR3 is CASSIRDRMRTNEKLFF. CDR3 nucleotides: TGTGCCAGTAGTATCCGGGACAGGATGCGGACTAATGAAAAACTGTTTTTT.